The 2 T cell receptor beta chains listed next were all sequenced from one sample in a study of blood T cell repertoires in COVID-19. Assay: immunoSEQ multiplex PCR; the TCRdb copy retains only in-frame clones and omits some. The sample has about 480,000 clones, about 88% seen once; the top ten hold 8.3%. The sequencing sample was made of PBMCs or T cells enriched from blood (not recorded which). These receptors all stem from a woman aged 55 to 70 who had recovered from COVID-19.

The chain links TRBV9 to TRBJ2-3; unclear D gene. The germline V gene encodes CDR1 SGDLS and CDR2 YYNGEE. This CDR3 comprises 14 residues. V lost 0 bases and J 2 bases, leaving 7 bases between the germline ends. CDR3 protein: CASSVELVTDTQYF. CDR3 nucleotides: TGTGCCAGCAGCGTAGAGCTTGTCACAGATACGCAGTATTTT.

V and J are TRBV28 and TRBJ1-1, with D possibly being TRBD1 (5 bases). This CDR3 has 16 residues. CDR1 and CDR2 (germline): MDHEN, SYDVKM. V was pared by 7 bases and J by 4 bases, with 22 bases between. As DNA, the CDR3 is TGTGCCAGCAATTCTCCCGCAAAGGGGAGGAGCACTGAAGCTTTCTTT. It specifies CASNSPAKGRSTEAFF.